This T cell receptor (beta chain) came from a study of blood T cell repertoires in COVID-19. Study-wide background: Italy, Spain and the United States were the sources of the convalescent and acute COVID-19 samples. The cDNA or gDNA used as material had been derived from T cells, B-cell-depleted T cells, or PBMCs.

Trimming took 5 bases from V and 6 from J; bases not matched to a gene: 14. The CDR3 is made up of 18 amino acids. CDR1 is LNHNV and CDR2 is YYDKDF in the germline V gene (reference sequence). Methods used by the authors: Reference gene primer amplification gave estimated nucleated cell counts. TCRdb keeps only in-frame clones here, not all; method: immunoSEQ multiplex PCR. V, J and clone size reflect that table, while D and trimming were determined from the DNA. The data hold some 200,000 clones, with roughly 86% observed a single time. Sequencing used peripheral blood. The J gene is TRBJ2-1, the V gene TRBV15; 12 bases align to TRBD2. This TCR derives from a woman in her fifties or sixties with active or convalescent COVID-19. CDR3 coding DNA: TGTGCCACCAGCGCCCTGCGGGCGGCTAGCGGGAGGGCCAATGAGCAGTTCTTC. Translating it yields CATSALRAASGRANEQFF.